This T cell receptor beta chain was recovered during a study of T cell changes during pregnancy in multiple sclerosis (dated by TCRdb to the late 2010s). Study-wide context: In women with multiple sclerosis, the researchers looked at how the T cell repertoire shifted as pregnancy progressed.

As to this clone: No antigen is known for it. Per-nucleotide qualities are absent, and no much larger clonotype sits a single base away.

V and J are trimmed by 5 bases and 0 bases, and the gene matches miss 3 bases of the junction. Reading the germline V gene gives CDR1 MDHEN and CDR2 SYDVKM. Counted from cysteine to phenylalanine, this CDR3 has 15 amino acids. Only the CDR3 DNA stays, 45 bases, in frame from base 1. Library generation was performed with the immunoSEQ multiplex PCR assay. Not all clones reach the TCRdb copy of this immuneACCESS table, which keeps in-frame sequences only. Checked studies attribute under half of the gap to unresolved V genes and leave the rest unexplained. This sample has about 40,000 clones in its table, and 80% to 95% of those were observed once. Clones ranked in the top ten supply 0.43% of the sample.

In this chain, TRBV28 is recombined with TRBJ2-1, with 8 central nucleotides matching TRBD2. The TCR sequence derives from a female donor with multiple sclerosis, enrolled in a pregnancy study. The sample consisted of CD4+ T cells from peripheral blood mononuclear cells, taken in the third trimester of pregnancy. The CDR3 has the sequence CASSGSGTSYNEQFF. The nucleotides read TGTGCCAGCAGTGGTAGCGGGACCTCCTACAATGAGCAGTTCTTC.